This TCR beta chain was sequenced in a study of cytomegalovirus exposure and HLA in healthy donors. V gave up 4 bases and J gave up 6 bases, with 16 bases separating them. Germline V gene sequence: CDR1 KGHSH, CDR2 LQKENI. This CDR3 has 15 residues. Assay: immunoSEQ multiplex PCR; the TCRdb copy retains only in-frame clones and omits some. Of some 350,000 clones listed, around 90% are singletons. The donors were in the approximately 120-subject validation cohort; that cohort was separate from the 666-subject first cohort. In the case of this clone: Its target is not known.

Study-level points and caveats: There were 150 or so TCR beta chains listed as cytomegalovirus-associated. Despite most TCR sequences being rare, some public TCRs occurred in many donors. First-cohort TCR clusters tended to co-occur in the 90 to 150 validation repertoires, a later analysis found.

The chain uses TRBV18 and TRBJ2-1; D gene ambiguous. The sample was PBMCs. The source of this sequence is a woman younger than 45 in good health and CMV-seropositive. As DNA, the CDR3 is TGTGCCAGCTCACTCGCGATTTCAGGTACCAATGAGCAGTTCTTC. It codes for CASSLAISGTNEQFF.